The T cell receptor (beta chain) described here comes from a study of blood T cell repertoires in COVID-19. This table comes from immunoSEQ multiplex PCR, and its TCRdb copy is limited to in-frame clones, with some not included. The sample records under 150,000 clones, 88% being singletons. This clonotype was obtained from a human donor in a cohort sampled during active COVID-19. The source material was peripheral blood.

CDR3 bases: TGTGCCTGGACCGACGGACAGGTTGAAGCTTTCTTT. This sequence encodes CAWTDGQVEAFF. This chain uses TRBV30 with TRBJ1-1; 7 bases agree with TRBD1. The CDR3 totals 12 residues. The germline gives CDR1 GTSNPN, CDR2 SVGIG (reference sequence). With 4 bases clipped from V and 7 bases from J, the junction kept 6 bases outside the gene matches.